A single TCR beta chain is shown here with its context. The same CDR3 can be traced to other DNA sequences in this sample. This record belongs to a study of shared clonotypes between healthy human individuals. At the deep level, the assay was run. The method was immunoSEQ multiplex PCR; TCRdb's version includes in-frame clones alone and lacks a portion of them. The sample lists roughly 2.2 million clones, around 93% occurring once. Sequencing was done on a sample of naive CD4+ T cells from PBMCs. The subset: CD45RA+ positively selected. The receptor was derived from a man aged 18 to 29 in good health. Some clones in this sample may be carry-over from other donors' samples.

The CDR3 nucleotides are TGTGCCAGCAGGGGCCAGGGGGCGCGAGGCAATCAGCCCCAGCATTTT. Its translation is CASRGQGARGNQPQHF. The V gene is TRBV27, the J gene TRBJ1-5, with 8 bases fitting TRBD1. This CDR3 comprises 16 residues. Germline V lookup: CDR1 MNHEY, CDR2 SMNVEV (reference sequence). After removal of 6 bases from V and 2 bases from J, the junction contained 9 bases not matched to a gene.